One and the same sample provided the 14 T cell receptor beta chains below, sequenced in a study of blood T cell repertoires in COVID-19. Profiling relied on immunoSEQ multiplex PCR, and the TCRdb table lists in-frame clones only, not all of them. The sample carries over 300,000 clones, more than 75% recorded once. The sequenced material came from PBMCs or T cells enriched from blood (not recorded which). The receptors originated from a woman aged 25-40 years with acute COVID-19.

The chain links TRBV10-3 to TRBJ1-3, with 7 bases aligning to TRBD1. In germline, CDR1 is ENHRY, CDR2 SYGVKD. The CDR3 length is 13 residues. The trim removed 11 bases at V and 2 bases at J, leaving 6 bases unmatched. The DNA of the CDR3 is TGTGCCGCGCAACAGGGGACTGGAAACACCATATATTTT. It specifies CAAQQGTGNTIYF.

The chain uses TRBV2 and TRBJ1-4, with D unclear. In germline, CDR1 is SNHLY, CDR2 FYNNEI. The V gene lost 7 bases and the J gene lost 8 bases, with 20 bases spanning the gap. The length of the CDR3 is 15 residues. CDR3 region: CASTRVRGDREKLFF. Written as DNA, the CDR3 is TGTGCCAGCACTCGTGTGCGGGGTGATCGGGAAAAACTGTTTTTT.

The chain joins TRBV29-1 to TRBJ1-1; maybe TRBD1 (5 bases). Trimming removed 6 bases from V and 6 bases from J, with 14 bases in between. Germline assignment: CDR1 SQVTM and CDR2 ANQGSEA. The CDR3 is 12 residues long. CDR3 sequence reads: CSVSQEGSEAFF. In DNA, the CDR3 is TGCAGCGTGAGTCAGGAGGGGTCTGAAGCTTTCTTT. Full variable domain (remainder filled in from reference TRBV29-1 and TRBJ1-1): SAVISQKPSRDICQRGTSLTIQCQVDSQVTMMFWYRQQPGQSLTLIATANQGSEATYESGFVIDKFPISRPNLTFSTLTVSNMSPEDSSIYLCSVSQEGSEAFFGQGTRLTVV.

The V gene is TRBV24-1, the J gene TRBJ1-5, with a possible D match to TRBD1 (6 bases). The V and J ends lost 4 bases and 2 bases respectively, with 11 bases between them. This CDR3 region has 15 residues. The germline gives CDR1 KGHDR, CDR2 SFDVKD. DNA for the CDR3: TGTGCCACCAGTGACCCTGAGGGGGGCAATCAGCCCCAGCATTTT. Its protein is CATSDPEGGNQPQHF.

In the case of this clone: At the DNA level, this CDR3 is encoded by other sequences in the same sample as well. The J gene is TRBJ2-7, the V gene TRBV19; TRBD2 might be the D (6 bases). Germline CDR1 LNHDA, CDR2 SQIVND (reference sequence). Trimming cost V 6 bases and J 3 bases, with 12 bases left between them. CDR3 length: 13 amino acids. CDR3 amino acids: CASSPRGSYEQYF. Written as DNA, the CDR3 is TGTGCCAGTAGCCCCCGGGGGAGCTACGAGCAGTACTTC. The whole variable domain, remainder taken from reference TRBV19 and TRBJ2-7, is DGGITQSPKYLFRKEGQNVTLSCEQNLNHDAMYWYRQDPGQGLRLIYYSQIVNDFQKGDIAEGYSVSREKKESFPLTVTSAQKNPTAFYLCASSPRGSYEQYFGPGTRLTVT.

The gene calls are TRBV24-1 and TRBJ2-1, with a tentative D call TRBD1 (6 bases). The CDR3 totals 16 residues. CDR1 is KGHDR, CDR2 SFDVKD, per germline. The V and J ends lost 1 base and 5 bases respectively, with 14 bases between them. The CDR3 region has the DNA TGTGCCACCAGTGATTTTAAACGGGACAAGAACAATGAGCAGTTCTTC. Translation gives CATSDFKRDKNNEQFF.

This chain joins TRBV24-1 and TRBJ1-5; D perhaps matches TRBD1 (5 bases). The CDR3 contains 14 residues. V lost 5 bases, J lost 4 bases, and 11 bases lay in between. Looked up from germline, CDR1 is KGHDR and CDR2 is SFDVKD. The CDR3 DNA follows: TGTGCCACCAGTGGCGCAGGGATTAATCAGCCCCAGCATTTT. Translating it yields CATSGAGINQPQHF.

V usage is TRBV5-6 and J usage is TRBJ1-3; D might be TRBD1 (6 bases). Trimming left V 1 base short and J 4 bases short, with 15 bases between. Germline assignment: CDR1 SGHDT and CDR2 YYEEEE. The length of the CDR3 is 16 residues. Here the CDR3 DNA reads TGTGCCAGCAGCTTGCAGGGGCGTCTTGCCGGAAACACCATATATTTT. The encoded protein is CASSLQGRLAGNTIYF. The variable domain in full, completed from reference TRBV5-6 and TRBJ1-3, reads DAGVTQSPTHLIKTRGQQVTLRCSPKSGHDTVSWYQQALGQGPQFIFQYYEEEERQRGNFPDRFSGHQFPNYSSELNVNALLLGDSALYLCASSLQGRLAGNTIYFGEGSWLTVV.

The chain joins TRBV10-1 to TRBJ2-1, with D maybe TRBD2 (5 bases). Germline V lookup: CDR1 WNHNN, CDR2 SYGVQD (reference sequence). This CDR3 region has 12 residues. V lost 5 bases to trimming and J lost 9 bases, with 11 bases between them. The CDR3, as DNA: TGCGCCAGCAGTCGGGGTTCGGCTGAGCAGTTCTTC. This encodes CASSRGSAEQFF.

The CDR3 region has the DNA TGTGCCAGTAGTATCGGGGGTACAGGGGGAACTGAAGCTTTCTTT. Its translation is CASSIGGTGGTEAFF. The chain has TRBV19 and TRBJ1-1; 8 bases map to TRBD1. CDR1 LNHDA and CDR2 SQIVND come from the germline V gene (reference sequence). CDR3 length: 15 residues. V trimming: 3 bases; J trimming: 5 bases; junction bases outside the gene matches: 8.

V and J are TRBV7-2 and TRBJ2-1, with 7 bases that match TRBD1. CDR3 size: 18 residues. Trimming cost V 2 bases and J 8 bases; bases outside gene matches: 18. Germline V gene data show CDR1 as SGHTA and CDR2 as FQGNSA. In DNA, the CDR3 is TGTGCCAGCAGCTTATTGGGTGGACAGGTAAGGATTTTGGATGAGCAGTTCTTC. This encodes CASSLLGGQVRILDEQFF.

The V gene is TRBV9, the J gene TRBJ1-1, with a possible D match to TRBD1 (5 bases). This CDR3 has 13 residues. Germline V CDR1 and CDR2: SGDLS, YYNGEE. The V gene lost 0 bases and the J gene lost 8 bases, with 11 bases spanning the gap. CDR3 DNA: TGTGCCAGCAGCGTAGTCGGCGACAGCGAAGCTTTCTTT. Its translation: CASSVVGDSEAFF.

V is TRBV2 and J is TRBJ2-1; TRBD2 is a possible D gene (5 bases). Trimming left V 4 bases short and J 5 bases short, with 9 bases between. This CDR3 contains 13 residues. Germline assignment: CDR1 SNHLY and CDR2 FYNNEI. CDR3 coding DNA: TGTGCCAGCAGTGGGGAGACCAACAATGAGCAGTTCTTC. Protein sequence: CASSGETNNEQFF.

This clone has a single count. V and J are TRBV28 and TRBJ1-1; D perhaps matches TRBD1 (5 bases). CDR1 is MDHEN and CDR2 is SYDVKM in the germline V gene. Trimming left V 2 bases short and J 2 bases short, with 9 bases between. This CDR3 has 14 residues. DNA of the CDR3: TGTGCCAGCAGTTTACGACAGTTAAACACTGAAGCTTTCTTT. Protein product: CASSLRQLNTEAFF. Looking up the rest from reference TRBV28 and TRBJ1-1 gives the full variable domain: DVKVTQSSRYLVKRTGEKVFLECVQDMDHENMFWYRQDPGLGLRLIYFSYDVKMKEKGDIPEGYSVSREKKERFSLILESASTNQTSMYLCASSLRQLNTEAFFGQGTRLTVV.